This entry describes one TCR beta chain. Antigen unknown. Time point noted: newly diagnosed GD, antithyroid drugs for less than 3 months. The TCR library was made from RNA extracted from PBMCs. The data were taken from a study of regulatory T cells in long-lasting Graves disease. Study-wide background: Newly diagnosed Graves' patients had taken antithyroid drugs under 3 months. Broader study findings: Those with persistent Graves' had less TCR diversity than newly diagnosed patients.

Arm-PCR of CDR3 regions with iRepertoire HTBI primers generated TCR beta libraries. In TCRdb, the multiplex PCR reads were re-called with MiXCR into one record per CDR3 protein. This sample has 300,000 to 400,000 distinct CDR3 sequences, with approximately 20% found just once. With V trimmed by 4 bases and J by 6 bases, 10 bases remained unmatched. The CDR3 spans 15 residues. Germline loops: CDR1 MDHEN, CDR2 SYDVKM. The chain employs TRBV28 and TRBJ2-7; 9 bases are a match to TRBD1. The sequencing here drew on peripheral blood mononuclear cells (PBMCs), taken at new diagnosis, from a patient treated with antithyroid drugs. The clonotype was recovered from a female donor with Graves disease. This CDR3 is CASSSPDRGRVEQYF. DNA for the CDR3: TGTGCCAGCAGTTCGCCGGACAGGGGCCGAGTCGAGCAGTACTTC.